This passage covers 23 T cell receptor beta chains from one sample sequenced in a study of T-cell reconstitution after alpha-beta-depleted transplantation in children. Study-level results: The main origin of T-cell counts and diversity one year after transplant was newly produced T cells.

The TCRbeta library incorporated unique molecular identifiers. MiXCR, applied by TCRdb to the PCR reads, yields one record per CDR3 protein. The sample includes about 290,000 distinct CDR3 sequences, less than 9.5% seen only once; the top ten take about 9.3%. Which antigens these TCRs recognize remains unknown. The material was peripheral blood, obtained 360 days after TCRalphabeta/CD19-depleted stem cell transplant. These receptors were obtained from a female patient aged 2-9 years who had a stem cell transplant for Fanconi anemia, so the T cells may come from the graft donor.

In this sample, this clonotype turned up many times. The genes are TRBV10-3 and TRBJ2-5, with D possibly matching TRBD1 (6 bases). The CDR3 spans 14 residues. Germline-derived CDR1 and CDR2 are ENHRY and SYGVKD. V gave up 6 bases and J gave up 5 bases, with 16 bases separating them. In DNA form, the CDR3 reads TGTGCCATCAGAGCACAGGGTCTTGGTGAGACCCAGTACTTC. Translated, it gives CAIRAQGLGETQYF.

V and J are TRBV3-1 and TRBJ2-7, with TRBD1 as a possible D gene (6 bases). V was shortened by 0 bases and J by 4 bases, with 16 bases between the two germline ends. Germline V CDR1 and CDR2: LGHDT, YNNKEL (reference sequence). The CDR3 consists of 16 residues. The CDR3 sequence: CASSQELNRVGYEQYF. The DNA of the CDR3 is TGTGCCAGCAGCCAAGAATTGAACAGGGTTGGTTACGAGCAGTACTTC.

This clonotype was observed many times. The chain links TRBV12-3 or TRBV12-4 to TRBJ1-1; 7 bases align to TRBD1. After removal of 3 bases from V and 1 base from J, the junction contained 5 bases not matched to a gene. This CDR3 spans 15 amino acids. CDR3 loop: CASSFEGARNTEAFF. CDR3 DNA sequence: TGTGCCAGCAGTTTTGAGGGGGCTCGGAACACTGAAGCTTTCTTT.

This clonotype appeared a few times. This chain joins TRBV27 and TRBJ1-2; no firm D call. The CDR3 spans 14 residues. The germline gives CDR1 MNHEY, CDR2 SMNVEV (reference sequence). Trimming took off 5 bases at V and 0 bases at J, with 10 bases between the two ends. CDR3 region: CASSQFGANYGYTF. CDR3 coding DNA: TGTGCCAGCAGTCAATTTGGGGCTAACTATGGCTACACCTTC.

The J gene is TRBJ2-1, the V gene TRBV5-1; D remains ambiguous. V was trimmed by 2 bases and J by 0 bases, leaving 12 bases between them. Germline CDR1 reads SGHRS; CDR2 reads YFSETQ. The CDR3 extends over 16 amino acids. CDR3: CASSFGFEPSYNEQFF. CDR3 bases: TGCGCCAGCAGCTTCGGGTTCGAGCCCTCCTACAATGAGCAGTTCTTC.

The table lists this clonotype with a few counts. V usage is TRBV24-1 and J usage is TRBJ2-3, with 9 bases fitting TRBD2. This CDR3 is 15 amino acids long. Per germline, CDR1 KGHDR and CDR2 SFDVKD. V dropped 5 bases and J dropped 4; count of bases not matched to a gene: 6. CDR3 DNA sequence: TGTGCCACCAGTGTGGGCGGGGGGGCTGCAGATACGCAGTATTTT. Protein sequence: CATSVGGGAADTQYF.

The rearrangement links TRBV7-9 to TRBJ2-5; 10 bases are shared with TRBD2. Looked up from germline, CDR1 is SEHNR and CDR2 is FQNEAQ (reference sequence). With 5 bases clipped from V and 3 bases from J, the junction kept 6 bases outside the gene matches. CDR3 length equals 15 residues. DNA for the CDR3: TGTGCCAGCAGCCTACTAGCGGGGTTGAAAGAGACCCAGTACTTC. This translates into CASSLLAGLKETQYF.

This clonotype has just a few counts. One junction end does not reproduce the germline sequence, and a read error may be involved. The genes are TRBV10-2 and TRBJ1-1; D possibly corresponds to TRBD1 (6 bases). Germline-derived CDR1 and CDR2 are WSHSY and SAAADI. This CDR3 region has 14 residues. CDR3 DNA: TGCGCCAGCAGTCAGTCAGGGGTGAACACTGAAGCTTTCTTT. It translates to CASSQSGVNTEAFF.

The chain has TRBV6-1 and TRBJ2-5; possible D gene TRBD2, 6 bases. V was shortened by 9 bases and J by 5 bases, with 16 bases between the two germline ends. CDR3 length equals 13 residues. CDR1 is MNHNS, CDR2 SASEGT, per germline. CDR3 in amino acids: CASHQGGGETQYF. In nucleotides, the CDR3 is TGTGCCAGTCATCAGGGAGGTGGCGAGACCCAGTACTTC.

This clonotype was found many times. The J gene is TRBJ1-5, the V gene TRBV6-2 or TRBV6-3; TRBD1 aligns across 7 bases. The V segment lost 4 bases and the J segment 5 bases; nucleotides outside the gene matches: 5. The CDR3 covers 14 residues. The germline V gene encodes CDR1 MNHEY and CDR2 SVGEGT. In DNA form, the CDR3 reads TGTGCCAGCAGTTTGGGGACAGTTTATCAGCCCCAGCATTTT. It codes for CASSLGTVYQPQHF.

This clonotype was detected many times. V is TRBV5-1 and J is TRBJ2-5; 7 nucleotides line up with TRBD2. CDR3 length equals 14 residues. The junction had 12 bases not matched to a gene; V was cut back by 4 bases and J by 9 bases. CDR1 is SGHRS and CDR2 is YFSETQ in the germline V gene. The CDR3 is CASSQPSGTRAQYF. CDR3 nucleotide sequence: TGCGCCAGCAGCCAACCTAGCGGAACCAGGGCCCAGTACTTC.

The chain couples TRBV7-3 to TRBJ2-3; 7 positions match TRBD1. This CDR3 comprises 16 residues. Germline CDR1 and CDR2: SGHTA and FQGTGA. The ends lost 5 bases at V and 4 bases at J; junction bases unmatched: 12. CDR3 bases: TGTGCCAGCAGCAAAGGGACAGCGGTGCCCTCAGATACGCAGTATTTT. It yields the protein CASSKGTAVPSDTQYF.

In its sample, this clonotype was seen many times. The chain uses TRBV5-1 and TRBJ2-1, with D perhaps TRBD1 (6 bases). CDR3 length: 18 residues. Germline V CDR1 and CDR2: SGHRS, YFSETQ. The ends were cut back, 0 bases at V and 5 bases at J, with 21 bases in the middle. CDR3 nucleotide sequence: TGCGCCAGCAGCTTGGCAGGGGAGTTGCCCCAACCTAACAATGAGCAGTTCTTC. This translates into CASSLAGELPQPNNEQFF. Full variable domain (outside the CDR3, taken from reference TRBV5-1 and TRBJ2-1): KAGVTQTPRYLIKTRGQQVTLSCSPISGHRSVSWYQQTPGQGLQFLFEYFSETQRNKGNFPGRFSGRQFSNSRSEMNVSTLELGDSALYLCASSLAGELPQPNNEQFFGPGTRLTVL.

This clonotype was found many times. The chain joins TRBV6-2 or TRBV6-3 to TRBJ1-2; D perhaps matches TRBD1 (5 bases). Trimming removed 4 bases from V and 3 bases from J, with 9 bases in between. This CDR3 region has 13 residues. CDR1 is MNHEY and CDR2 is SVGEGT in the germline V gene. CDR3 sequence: CASSSRDHYGYTF. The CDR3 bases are TGTGCCAGCAGTTCCAGGGATCACTATGGCTACACCTTC.

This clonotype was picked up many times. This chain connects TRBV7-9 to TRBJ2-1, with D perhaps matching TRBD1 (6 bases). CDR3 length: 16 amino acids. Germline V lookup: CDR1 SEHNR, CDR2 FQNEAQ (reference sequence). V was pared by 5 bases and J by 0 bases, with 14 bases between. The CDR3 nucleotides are TGTGCCAGCAGCGCCAGACAGGTTAGCTCCTACAATGAGCAGTTCTTC. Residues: CASSARQVSSYNEQFF.

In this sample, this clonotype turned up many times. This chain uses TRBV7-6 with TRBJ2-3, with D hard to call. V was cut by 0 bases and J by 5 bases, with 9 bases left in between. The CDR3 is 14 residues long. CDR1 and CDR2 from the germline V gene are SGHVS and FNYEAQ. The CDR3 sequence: CASSLAIGVDTQYF. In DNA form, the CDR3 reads TGTGCCAGCAGCTTAGCTATTGGGGTAGATACGCAGTATTTT.

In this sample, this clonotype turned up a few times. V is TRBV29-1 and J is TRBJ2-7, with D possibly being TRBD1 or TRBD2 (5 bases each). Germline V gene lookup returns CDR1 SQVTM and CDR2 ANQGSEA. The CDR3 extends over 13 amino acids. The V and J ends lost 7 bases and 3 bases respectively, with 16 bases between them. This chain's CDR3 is CSAGTLFSYEQYF. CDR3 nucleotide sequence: TGCAGCGCAGGGACCCTCTTTAGCTACGAGCAGTACTTC.

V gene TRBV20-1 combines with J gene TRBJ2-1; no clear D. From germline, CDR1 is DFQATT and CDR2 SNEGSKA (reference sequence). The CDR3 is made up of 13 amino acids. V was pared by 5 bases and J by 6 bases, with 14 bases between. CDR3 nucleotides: TGCAGTGCTCCCTTATTCGACGTCAATGAGCAGTTCTTC. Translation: CSAPLFDVNEQFF.

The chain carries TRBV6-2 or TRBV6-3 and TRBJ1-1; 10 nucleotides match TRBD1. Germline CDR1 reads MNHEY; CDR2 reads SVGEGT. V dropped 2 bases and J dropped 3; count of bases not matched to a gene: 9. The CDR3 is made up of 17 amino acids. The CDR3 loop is CASSYLVAGTGDTEAFF. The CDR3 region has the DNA TGTGCCAGCAGTTACCTCGTTGCCGGGACAGGGGACACTGAAGCTTTCTTT.

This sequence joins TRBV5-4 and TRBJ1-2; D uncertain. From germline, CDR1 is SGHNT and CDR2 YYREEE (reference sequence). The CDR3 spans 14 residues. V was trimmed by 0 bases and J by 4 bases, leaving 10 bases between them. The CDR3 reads CASSLGGGVYGYTF. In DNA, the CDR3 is TGTGCCAGCAGCTTGGGCGGTGGGGTCTATGGCTACACCTTC.

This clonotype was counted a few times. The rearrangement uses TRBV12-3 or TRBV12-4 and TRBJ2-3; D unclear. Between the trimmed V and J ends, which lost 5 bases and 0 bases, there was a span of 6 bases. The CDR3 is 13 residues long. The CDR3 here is CASSLLSTDTQYF. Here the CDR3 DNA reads TGTGCCAGCAGTCTGCTCAGCACAGATACGCAGTATTTT.

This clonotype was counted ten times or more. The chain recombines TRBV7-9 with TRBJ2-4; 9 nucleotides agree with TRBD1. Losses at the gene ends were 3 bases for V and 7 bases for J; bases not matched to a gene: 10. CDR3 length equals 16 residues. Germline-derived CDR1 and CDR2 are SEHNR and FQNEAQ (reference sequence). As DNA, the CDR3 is TGTGCCAGCAGCTTGGACAGGGGACCACCCGGGAACATTCAGTACTTC. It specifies CASSLDRGPPGNIQYF.

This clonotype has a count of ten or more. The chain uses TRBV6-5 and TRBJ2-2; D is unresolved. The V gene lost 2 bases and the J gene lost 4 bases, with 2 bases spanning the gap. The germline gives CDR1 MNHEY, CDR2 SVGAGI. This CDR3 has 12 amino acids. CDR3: CASSYPTGELFF. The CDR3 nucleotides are TGTGCCAGCAGTTACCCCACCGGGGAGCTGTTTTTT.